A selection of T cell receptor beta chains follows, all from one sample in a study of shared clonotypes between healthy human individuals. Here immunoSEQ multiplex PCR was the method, and the copy in TCRdb shows in-frame clones only, minus some. This sample has around 2,000,000 clones; roughly 96% occur once, and the top ten carry roughly 0.13%. Sequenced material: naive CD4+ T cells sorted from blood. These TCRs come from a young man in good health. CDR3s include the opening cysteine and the closing phenylalanine or tryptophan. The D gene is left open where the match is weak. Part of the rows lack a size; the others show once, few, many or a class for expanded clones.

d_call: -
j_call: TRBJ1-3
clone_size: -
v_call: TRBV6-5
cdr3_nt: TGTGCCAGCCAAACACCCTCTGGAAACACCATATATTTT
cdr3_aa: CASQTPSGNTIYF

d_call: TRBD2
j_call: TRBJ2-2
clone_size: -
v_call: TRBV11-2
cdr3_nt: TGTGCCAGCAGCCTAACGGGGGGGCGCCCCGGGGAGCTGTTTTTT
cdr3_aa: CASSLTGGRPGELFF

d_call: -
j_call: TRBJ2-7
clone_size: -
v_call: TRBV4-3
cdr3_nt: TGCGCCAGCAGCCAAGATAGCATGGCGGGATCGGCCTACGAGCAGTACTTC
cdr3_aa: CASSQDSMAGSAYEQYF

d_call: -
j_call: TRBJ1-6
clone_size: -
v_call: TRBV30
cdr3_nt: TGTGCCTGGAGTGTCAAAAGGGAAAATTCACCCCTCCACTTT
cdr3_aa: CAWSVKRENSPLHF

d_call: -
j_call: TRBJ1-2
clone_size: -
v_call: TRBV6-5
cdr3_nt: TGTGCCAGCAGTTACCAACAGGGCCTCTATGGCTACACCTTC
cdr3_aa: CASSYQQGLYGYTF

d_call: TRBD2
j_call: TRBJ2-2
clone_size: -
v_call: TRBV4-1
cdr3_nt: TGCGCCAGCAGCCGCTCACTAGCGACGAACACCGGGGAGCTGTTTTTT
cdr3_aa: CASSRSLATNTGELFF

d_call: TRBD1
j_call: TRBJ1-1
clone_size: -
v_call: TRBV5-4
cdr3_nt: TGTGCCAGCAGCTCAGCGACAGGGTCGAACACTGAAGCTTTCTTT
cdr3_aa: CASSSATGSNTEAFF

d_call: -
j_call: TRBJ2-1
clone_size: -
v_call: TRBV10-3
cdr3_nt: TGTGCCATCAGTGAGGGGGGAGGAGGTGAGCAGTTCTTC
cdr3_aa: CAISEGGGGEQFF

d_call: -
j_call: TRBJ2-5
clone_size: many
v_call: TRBV7-2
cdr3_nt: TGTGCCAGCAGCTCCGCTTCTACAGGGAGTCGAGAGACCCAGTACTTC
cdr3_aa: CASSSASTGSRETQYF

d_call: -
j_call: TRBJ2-1
clone_size: -
v_call: TRBV5-4
cdr3_nt: TGTGCCAGCAGTCTGGGGCGGGGAACCTACAATGAGCAGTTCTTC
cdr3_aa: CASSLGRGTYNEQFF

d_call: TRBD1
j_call: TRBJ1-6
clone_size: -
v_call: TRBV11-2
cdr3_nt: TGTGCCAGCAGCTTAGATGGGACAGGGAATTCACCCCTCCACTTT
cdr3_aa: CASSLDGTGNSPLHF